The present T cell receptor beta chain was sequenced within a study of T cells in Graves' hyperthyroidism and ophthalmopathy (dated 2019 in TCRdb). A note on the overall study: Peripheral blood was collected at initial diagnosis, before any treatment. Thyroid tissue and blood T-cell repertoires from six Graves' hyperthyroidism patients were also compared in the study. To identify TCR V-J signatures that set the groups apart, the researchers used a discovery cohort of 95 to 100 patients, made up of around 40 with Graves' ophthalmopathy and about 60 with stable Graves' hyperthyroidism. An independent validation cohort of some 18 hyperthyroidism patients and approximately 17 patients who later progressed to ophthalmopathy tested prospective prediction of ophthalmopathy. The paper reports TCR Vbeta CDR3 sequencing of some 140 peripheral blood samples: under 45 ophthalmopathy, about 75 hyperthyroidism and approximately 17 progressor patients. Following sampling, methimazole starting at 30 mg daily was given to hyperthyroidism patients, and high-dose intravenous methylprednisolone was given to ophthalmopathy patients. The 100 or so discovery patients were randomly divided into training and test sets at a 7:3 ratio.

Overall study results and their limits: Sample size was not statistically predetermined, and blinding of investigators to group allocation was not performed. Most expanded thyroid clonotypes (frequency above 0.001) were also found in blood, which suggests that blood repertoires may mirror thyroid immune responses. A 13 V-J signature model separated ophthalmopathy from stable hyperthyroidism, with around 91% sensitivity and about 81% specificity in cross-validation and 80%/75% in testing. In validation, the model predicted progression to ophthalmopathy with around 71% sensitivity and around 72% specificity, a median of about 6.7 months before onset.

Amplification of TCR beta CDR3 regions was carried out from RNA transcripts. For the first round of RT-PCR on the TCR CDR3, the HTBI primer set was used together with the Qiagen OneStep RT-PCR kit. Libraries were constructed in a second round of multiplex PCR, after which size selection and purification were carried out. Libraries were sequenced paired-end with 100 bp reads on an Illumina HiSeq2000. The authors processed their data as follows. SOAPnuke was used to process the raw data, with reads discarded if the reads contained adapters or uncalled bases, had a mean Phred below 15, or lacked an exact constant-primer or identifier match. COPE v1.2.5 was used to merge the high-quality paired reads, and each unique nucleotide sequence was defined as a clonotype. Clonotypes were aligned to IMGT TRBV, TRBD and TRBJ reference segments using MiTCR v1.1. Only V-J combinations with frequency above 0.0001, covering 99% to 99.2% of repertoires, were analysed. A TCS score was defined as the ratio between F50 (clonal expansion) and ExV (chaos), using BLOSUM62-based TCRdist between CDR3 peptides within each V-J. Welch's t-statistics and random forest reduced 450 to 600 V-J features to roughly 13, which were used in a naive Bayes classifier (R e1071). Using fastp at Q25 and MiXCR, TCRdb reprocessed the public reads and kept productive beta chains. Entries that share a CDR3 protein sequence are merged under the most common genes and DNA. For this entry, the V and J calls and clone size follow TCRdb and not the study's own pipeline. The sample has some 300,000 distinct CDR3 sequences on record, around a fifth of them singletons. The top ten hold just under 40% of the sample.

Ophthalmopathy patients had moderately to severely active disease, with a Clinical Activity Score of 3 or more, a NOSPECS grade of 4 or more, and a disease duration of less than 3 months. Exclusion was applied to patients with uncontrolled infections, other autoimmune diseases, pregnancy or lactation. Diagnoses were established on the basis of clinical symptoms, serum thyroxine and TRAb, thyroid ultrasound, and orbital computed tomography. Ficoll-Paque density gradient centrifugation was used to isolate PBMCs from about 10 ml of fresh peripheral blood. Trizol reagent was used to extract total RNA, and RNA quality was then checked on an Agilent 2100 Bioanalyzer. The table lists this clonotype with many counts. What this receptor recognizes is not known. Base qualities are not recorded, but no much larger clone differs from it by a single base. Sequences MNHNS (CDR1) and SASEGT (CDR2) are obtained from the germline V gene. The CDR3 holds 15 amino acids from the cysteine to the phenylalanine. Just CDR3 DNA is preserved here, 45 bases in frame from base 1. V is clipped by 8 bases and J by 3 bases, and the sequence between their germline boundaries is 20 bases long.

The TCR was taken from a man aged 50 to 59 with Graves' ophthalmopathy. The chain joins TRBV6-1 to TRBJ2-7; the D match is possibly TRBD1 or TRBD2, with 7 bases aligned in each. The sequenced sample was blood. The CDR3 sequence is CASRFRGEGYYEQYF. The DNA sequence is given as TGTGCCAGCCGCTTCAGGGGGGAGGGATACTACGAGCAGTACTTC.